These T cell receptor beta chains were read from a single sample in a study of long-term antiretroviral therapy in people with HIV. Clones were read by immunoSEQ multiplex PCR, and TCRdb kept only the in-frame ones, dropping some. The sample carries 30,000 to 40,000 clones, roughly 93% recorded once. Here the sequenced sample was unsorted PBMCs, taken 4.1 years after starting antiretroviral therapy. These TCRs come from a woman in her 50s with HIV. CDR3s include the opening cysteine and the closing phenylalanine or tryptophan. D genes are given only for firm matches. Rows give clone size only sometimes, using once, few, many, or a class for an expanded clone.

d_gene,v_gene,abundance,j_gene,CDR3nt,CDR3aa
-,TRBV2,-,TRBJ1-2,TGTGCCAGCAGGCATCGAGGACAGAACTATGGCTACACCTTC,CASRHRGQNYGYTF
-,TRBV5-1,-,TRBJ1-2,TGCGCCAGCAGCTTGGGAGCGGGGCAGGAAACTAACTATGGCTACACCTTC,CASSLGAGQETNYGYTF
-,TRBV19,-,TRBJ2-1,TGTGCCAGTAGTATGCTAGGGAGCTCCTACAATGAGCAGTTCTTC,CASSMLGSSYNEQFF
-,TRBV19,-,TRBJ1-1,TGTGCCAGTAGTATAAGTCAGAAGAACACTGAAGCTTTCTTT,CASSISQKNTEAFF
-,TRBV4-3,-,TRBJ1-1,TGCGCCAGCAGCCAGGGCAGGTACACTGAAGCTTTCTTT,CASSQGRYTEAFF
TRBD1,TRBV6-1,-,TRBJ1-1,TGTGCCAGCAACCCGGACAGGGTGATCTCTGAAGCTTTCTTT,CASNPDRVISEAFF
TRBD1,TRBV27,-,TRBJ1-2,TGTGCCAGCAGTTTATTAGAGGGGGCAGGAGGCTACACCTTC,CASSLLEGAGGYTF
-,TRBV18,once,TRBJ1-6,TGTGCCAGCTCACCAATGGACTCACCCCTCCACTTT,CASSPMDSPLHF
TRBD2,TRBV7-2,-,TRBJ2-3,TGTGCCAGCAGCTTTGGCGGGGGGCGGGATACGCAGTATTTT,CASSFGGGRDTQYF
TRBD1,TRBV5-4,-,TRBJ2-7,TGTGCCAGCAGCTCCGGGACAGGGATCCACGAGCAGTACTTC,CASSSGTGIHEQYF
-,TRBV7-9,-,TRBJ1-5,TGTGCCAGCAGCACCGAACTTAGCAATCAGCCCCAGCATTTT,CASSTELSNQPQHF